This is a list of T cell receptor beta chains from one sample in a study of cytomegalovirus exposure and HLA in healthy donors. Clones were read by immunoSEQ multiplex PCR, and TCRdb kept only the in-frame ones, dropping some. The table lists tens of thousands of clones, approximately 90% of them singletons. Sequences were obtained from PBMCs. Receptors were obtained from a man younger than 30 in good health and CMV-seronegative. Each CDR3 is given with its conserved first and last residue. The order of the fields is V gene, CDR3 length, D gene, CDR3 protein. D genes are given only for firm matches.

V: TRBV7-3; length: 20; D: TRBD2; CDR3: CASSLSARREGLSAYNEQFF
V: TRBV20-1; length: 11; D: NA; CDR3: CSAAANYGYTF
V: TRBV5-3; length: 16; D: NA; CDR3: CARSLWSGRRTEKLFF
V: TRBV10-3; length: 14; D: TRBD2; CDR3: CAIHSGSSYNEQFF
V: TRBV7-2; length: 15; D: NA; CDR3: CASSLGRRVGNEQFF
V: TRBV7-2; length: 15; D: TRBD1; CDR3: CASSAAGTGANEQFF
V: TRBV7-6; length: 13; D: NA; CDR3: CASSPGDYNEQFF
V: TRBV7-2; length: 14; D: NA; CDR3: CASSLLGGVTEAFF
V: TRBV11-2; length: 14; D: NA; CDR3: CASSSDSQNTEAFF
V: TRBV27; length: 13; D: TRBD1; CDR3: CASFTTGVGEQFF
V: TRBV7-8; length: 15; D: NA; CDR3: CASSQNPGTYNEQFF
V: TRBV4-1; length: 17; D: NA; CDR3: CASSQDPLGTTNEKLFF
V: TRBV9; length: 16; D: NA; CDR3: CASSEGEGGGGQPQHF
V: TRBV10-2; length: 14; D: TRBD2; CDR3: CASRPGTSSDEQFF
V: TRBV27; length: 14; D: NA; CDR3: CASSQSGNQETQYF
V: TRBV27; length: 12; D: TRBD2; CDR3: CASSSGLHEQFF
V: TRBV11-2; length: 15; D: NA; CDR3: CASSLKMADTGELFF
V: TRBV11-1; length: 13; D: NA; CDR3: CASSGGRGNEQFF